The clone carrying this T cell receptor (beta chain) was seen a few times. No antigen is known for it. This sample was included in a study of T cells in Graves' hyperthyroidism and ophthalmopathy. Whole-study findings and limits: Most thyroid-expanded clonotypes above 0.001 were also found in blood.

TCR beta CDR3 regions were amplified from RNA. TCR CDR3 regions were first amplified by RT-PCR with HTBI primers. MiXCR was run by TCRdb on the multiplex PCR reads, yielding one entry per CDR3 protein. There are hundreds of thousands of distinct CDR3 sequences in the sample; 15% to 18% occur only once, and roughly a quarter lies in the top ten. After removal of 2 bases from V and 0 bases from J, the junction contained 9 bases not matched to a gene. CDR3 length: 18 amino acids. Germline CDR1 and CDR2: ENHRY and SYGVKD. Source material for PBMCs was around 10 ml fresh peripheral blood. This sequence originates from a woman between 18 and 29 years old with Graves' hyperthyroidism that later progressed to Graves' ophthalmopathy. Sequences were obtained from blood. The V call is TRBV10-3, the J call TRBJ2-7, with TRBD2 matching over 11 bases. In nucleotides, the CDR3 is TGTGCCATCAGTGAGGGTAGCGGGAGGGCGCATAACTCCTACGAGCAGTACTTC. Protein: CAISEGSGRAHNSYEQYF.